Listed here is a single TCR beta chain. The data were taken from a study of tumor-infiltrating lymphocytes in localized non-small cell lung cancer. Assay: immunoSEQ multiplex PCR; the TCRdb copy retains only in-frame clones and omits some. Of 13,000 to 15,000 clones in the sample, around 68% were seen once. Germline V CDR1 and CDR2: SQVTM, ANQGSEA. Trimming stripped 4 bases from V and 1 base from J, with 19 bases between. The CDR3 runs to 16 residues. The J gene is TRBJ1-1, the V gene TRBV29-1; a possible D gene is TRBD1 (5 bases). The TCR sequence derives from a human donor with non-small cell lung cancer. What was sequenced was uninvolved lung tissue not adjacent to the tumor. CDR3 nucleotides: TGCAGCGTTGGAAGTCTTGGTGGGACGTCGAACACTGAAGCTTTCTTT. Protein sequence: CSVGSLGGTSNTEAFF.